The 19 T cell receptor beta chains below were found in one sample sequenced in a study of T-cell reconstitution after alpha-beta-depleted transplantation in children. Library preparation (for TCRbeta) was performed with unique molecular identifiers. One entry per CDR3 protein, called by TCRdb with MiXCR from the PCR reads. The sample comprises around 800,000 distinct CDR3 sequences, less than 20% of which are singletons, and 5% rests with the top ten. The input for sequencing was PBMCs, mostly from graft donor cells, taken 360 days after TCRalphabeta/CD19-depleted stem cell transplant. The receptors were sampled from a male patient aged 10 to 17 who had a stem cell transplant for acute lymphoblastic leukemia, so the T cells may come from the graft donor.

V usage is TRBV5-1 and J usage is TRBJ2-1, with D tentatively TRBD1 (5 bases). Per germline, CDR1 SGHRS and CDR2 YFSETQ. Trimming removed 3 bases from V and 4 bases from J, with 14 bases in between. The CDR3 is 15 residues long. The CDR3 reads CASSWTPSAYNEQFF. In DNA form, the CDR3 reads TGCGCCAGCAGCTGGACACCCAGCGCTTACAATGAGCAGTTCTTC.

The J gene is TRBJ2-3, the V gene TRBV5-1; 8 nucleotides align to TRBD2. The CDR3 runs 17 residues. Per germline, CDR1 SGHRS and CDR2 YFSETQ. After removal of 4 bases from V and 0 bases from J, the junction contained 10 bases not matched to a gene. CDR3 region: CASSPHGGAYSTDTQYF. The DNA of the CDR3 is TGCGCCAGCAGCCCACACGGGGGGGCTTACAGCACAGATACGCAGTATTTT. The whole variable domain, remainder taken from reference TRBV5-1 and TRBJ2-3, is KAGVTQTPRYLIKTRGQQVTLSCSPISGHRSVSWYQQTPGQGLQFLFEYFSETQRNKGNFPGRFSGRQFSNSRSEMNVSTLELGDSALYLCASSPHGGAYSTDTQYFGPGTRLTVL.

Only a few counts were recorded for this clonotype. This chain connects TRBV29-1 to TRBJ2-2; TRBD1 matches 9 bases. The junction had 5 bases not matched to a gene; V was cut back by 4 bases and J by 5 bases. Germline V gene lookup returns CDR1 SQVTM and CDR2 ANQGSEA. The CDR3 has 14 amino acids. CDR3 in DNA: TGCAGCGTTGGGACAGGGGCTGTTACCGGGGAGCTGTTTTTT. Encoded protein: CSVGTGAVTGELFF.

J is TRBJ2-7 and V is TRBV18; D could derive from TRBD1 or TRBD2 (5 bases each). The CDR3 loop spans 17 amino acids. The V gene's germline CDR1 is KGHSH and CDR2 LQKENI. Trimming took off 2 bases at V and 1 base at J, with 18 bases between the two ends. CDR3 DNA: TGTGCCAGCTCACCAATTGGGACGCCCGGCAGGTCCTACGAGCAGTACTTC. Translating it yields CASSPIGTPGRSYEQYF.

This clonotype turned up a few times. This sequence joins TRBV4-1 and TRBJ2-1; D possibly uses TRBD1 or TRBD2 (5 bases each). There are 14 residues in the CDR3. The germline CDR1 and CDR2 sequences are MGHRA and YSYEKL. The ends were cut back, 1 base at V and 7 bases at J, with 11 bases in the middle. CDR3 nucleotide sequence: TGCGCCAGCAGCCAAGGGGAAGGGGAGAATGAGCAGTTCTTC. It encodes CASSQGEGENEQFF.

This clonotype was detected a few times. This chain links TRBV7-7 with TRBJ1-3; D remains ambiguous. This CDR3 region has 18 residues. CDR1 and CDR2 from the germline V gene are SSHAT and FNYEAQ (reference sequence). V dropped 2 bases and J dropped 0 bases, with 17 bases sitting between them. The CDR3 coding sequence is TGTGCCAGCAGCTTACGAAAAGGTCCGCCCCACTCTGGAAACACCATATATTTT. It encodes CASSLRKGPPHSGNTIYF.

Many counts were recorded for this clonotype. The CDR3 region has the DNA TGTGCCAGCAGTTTCTTCGGGGAGCAGTTCTTC. Its translation is CASSFFGEQFF. This chain joins TRBV5-6 and TRBJ2-1; D is unresolved. This CDR3 contains 11 residues. CDR1 and CDR2 from the germline V gene are SGHDT and YYEEEE. The V and J ends lost 5 bases and 10 bases respectively, with 10 bases between them.

The chain combines TRBV6-5 with TRBJ2-2, with D uncertain. CDR3 length: 13 amino acids. Germline V lookup: CDR1 MNHEY, CDR2 SVGAGI. Trimming removed 2 bases from V and 4 bases from J, with 5 bases in between. Here the CDR3 reads CASSYIATGELFF. In nucleotides, the CDR3 is TGTGCCAGCAGTTACATAGCCACCGGGGAGCTGTTTTTT.

V usage is TRBV2 and J usage is TRBJ2-6, with TRBD1 matching over 7 bases. Germline trimming cut 2 bases from V and 5 bases from J; bases unmatched to any gene: 3. In germline, CDR1 is SNHLY, CDR2 FYNNEI. This CDR3 region has 15 residues. The CDR3 spells CASSEQGGWANVLTF. The DNA of the CDR3 is TGTGCCAGCAGTGAACAAGGGGGCTGGGCCAACGTCCTGACTTTC.

V gene TRBV7-9 combines with J gene TRBJ2-7; TRBD2 aligns across 9 bases. Per germline, CDR1 SEHNR and CDR2 FQNEAQ (reference sequence). The CDR3 contains 16 residues. V dropped 5 bases and J dropped 1; count of bases not matched to a gene: 9. CDR3: CASSPLGGRDSYEQYF. CDR3 DNA sequence: TGTGCCAGCAGCCCCTTGGGCGGGAGGGATTCCTACGAGCAGTACTTC. Complete variable domain (other parts from reference TRBV7-9 and TRBJ2-7): DTGVSQNPRHKITKRGQNVTFRCDPISEHNRLYWYRQTLGQGPEFLTYFQNEAQLEKSRLLSDRFSAERPKGSFSTLEIQRTEQGDSAMYLCASSPLGGRDSYEQYFGPGTRLTVT.

The chain carries TRBV12-3 or TRBV12-4 and TRBJ2-3; no clear D. V gave up 4 bases and J gave up 5 bases, with 13 bases separating them. This CDR3 is 14 amino acids long. The CDR3 coding sequence is TGTGCCAGCAGTTCCGGGTTGATCGTAGATACGCAGTATTTT. It yields the protein CASSSGLIVDTQYF.

This clonotype was detected many times. J is TRBJ2-7 and V is TRBV7-6, with a possible D match to TRBD1 (6 bases). This CDR3 has 15 residues. Deletions cut 1 base from V and 0 bases from J, with 10 bases between. The V gene's germline CDR1 is SGHVS and CDR2 FNYEAQ. CDR3 amino acids: CASSLGTASSYEQYF. For the CDR3, the DNA is TGTGCCAGCAGCTTAGGGACAGCGAGCTCCTACGAGCAGTACTTC. Looking up the rest from reference TRBV7-6 and TRBJ2-7 gives the full variable domain: GAGVSQSPRYKVTKRGQDVALRCDPISGHVSLYWYRQALGQGPEFLTYFNYEAQQDKSGLPNDRFSAERPEGSISTLTIQRTEQRDSAMYRCASSLGTASSYEQYFGPGTRLTVT.

Ten or more counts support this clonotype. This chain links TRBV7-9 with TRBJ2-1; TRBD2 is a possible D gene (5 bases). CDR1 is SEHNR and CDR2 is FQNEAQ in the germline V gene (reference sequence). Trimming stripped 1 base from V and 4 bases from J, with 11 bases between. The CDR3 spans 15 residues. CDR3: CASSLGSRGYNEQFF. The CDR3 DNA reads TGTGCCAGCAGCTTAGGGTCCCGAGGGTACAATGAGCAGTTCTTC.

This clonotype was detected a few times. CDR3 DNA sequence: TGCGCCAGCAGCCAAGATAGTACAGCCCGCACAGATACGCAGTATTTT. It codes for CASSQDSTARTDTQYF. V is TRBV4-1 and J is TRBJ2-3; D is undetermined. Germline CDR1 is MGHRA and CDR2 is YSYEKL. The length of the CDR3 is 16 residues. The germline V and J ends were trimmed by 0 bases and 1 base, with 11 bases remaining between them.

The gene calls are TRBV2 and TRBJ2-6; D assignment may be TRBD1 or TRBD2 (5 bases each). Germline loops: CDR1 SNHLY, CDR2 FYNNEI. This CDR3 comprises 17 residues. V lost 7 bases and J 0 bases, leaving 16 bases between the germline ends. The CDR3 nucleotides read TGTGCCAGCACCAGACAGTCGGACTTCTCTGGGGCCAACGTCCTGACTTTC. It codes for CASTRQSDFSGANVLTF.

The V call is TRBV7-6, the J call TRBJ2-7; 11 bases agree with TRBD2. The CDR3 is made up of 18 amino acids. Germline V gives CDR1 SGHVS, CDR2 FNYEAQ. The junction had 10 bases not matched to a gene; V was cut back by 1 base and J by 2 bases. The CDR3 loop is CASSLERSIAGGTYEQYF. In nucleotides, the CDR3 is TGTGCCAGCAGCTTAGAGAGGAGTATAGCGGGAGGGACCTACGAGCAGTACTTC. Full variable domain (outside the CDR3, taken from reference TRBV7-6 and TRBJ2-7): GAGVSQSPRYKVTKRGQDVALRCDPISGHVSLYWYRQALGQGPEFLTYFNYEAQQDKSGLPNDRFSAERPEGSISTLTIQRTEQRDSAMYRCASSLERSIAGGTYEQYFGPGTRLTVT.

This rearrangement joins TRBV18 to TRBJ2-7; D remains ambiguous. In germline, CDR1 is KGHSH, CDR2 LQKENI. V lost 0 bases and J 5 bases, leaving 5 bases between the germline ends. This CDR3 has 12 residues. In nucleotides, the CDR3 is TGTGCCAGCTCACCACCGGACGACGAGCAGTACTTC. Translation: CASSPPDDEQYF.

The rearrangement uses TRBV11-2 and TRBJ1-5; TRBD1 is a possible D gene (5 bases). This CDR3 has 13 residues. Germline V gives CDR1 SGHAT, CDR2 FQNNGV. The V gene lost 1 base and the J gene lost 7 bases, with 8 bases spanning the gap. The CDR3 nucleotides read TGTGCCAGCAGCTTAGCGACAGTGCAGCCCCAGCATTTT. It specifies CASSLATVQPQHF.

This clonotype was seen a handful of times. The DNA of the CDR3 is TGCGCCAGCAGCGTCTCTACAGGGTCTGGAAACACCATATATTTT. It yields the protein CASSVSTGSGNTIYF. The J gene is TRBJ1-3, the V gene TRBV5-1; D perhaps matches TRBD1 (6 bases). The germline V gene encodes CDR1 SGHRS and CDR2 YFSETQ. V gave up 4 bases and J gave up 1 base, with 12 bases separating them. The CDR3 has 15 amino acids.